The rows below give T cell receptor beta chains drawn from one sample of a study of blood T cells in healthy people across ages. TCRdb independently ran MiXCR on the 5' RACE reads; one entry per CDR3 protein. This table has approximately 800,000 distinct CDR3 sequences, around 62% appearing once. The material sequenced was blood. The receptors were gathered from a man in his thirties or forties in good health. The conserved cysteine and the conserved F or W are not part of the CDR3 here. The order of the fields is CDR3 protein, V gene, CDR3 length, J gene.

CDR3 protein: SVEKRRTLQPQH
V gene: TRBV29-1
CDR3 length: 12
J gene: TRBJ1-5

CDR3 protein: SARDRTGGYYGYT
V gene: TRBV20-1
CDR3 length: 13
J gene: TRBJ1-2

CDR3 protein: ASSSGLARGPADTQY
V gene: TRBV12-3/TRBV12-4
CDR3 length: 15
J gene: TRBJ2-3

CDR3 protein: ASSQPTGQGRTDTQY
V gene: TRBV2
CDR3 length: 15
J gene: TRBJ2-3

CDR3 protein: SVTPTGVSREQY
V gene: TRBV29-1
CDR3 length: 12
J gene: TRBJ2-7

CDR3 protein: ASSEAGSGRETQY
V gene: TRBV6-1
CDR3 length: 13
J gene: TRBJ2-5

CDR3 protein: ASSETGPGYEQY
V gene: TRBV25-1
CDR3 length: 12
J gene: TRBJ2-7

CDR3 protein: SARKPGTRMINEQF
V gene: TRBV20-1
CDR3 length: 14
J gene: TRBJ2-1

CDR3 protein: ASSPQVAGGHTDTQY
V gene: TRBV21-1
CDR3 length: 15
J gene: TRBJ2-3

CDR3 protein: ASSPPLGPQH
V gene: TRBV7-9
CDR3 length: 10
J gene: TRBJ1-5

CDR3 protein: ASSLISMRQGNSPLH
V gene: TRBV7-9
CDR3 length: 15
J gene: TRBJ1-6

CDR3 protein: ASSFGIDAAKNIQY
V gene: TRBV6-5
CDR3 length: 14
J gene: NA

CDR3 protein: ASSIGGQGGTYEQY
V gene: TRBV7-8
CDR3 length: 14
J gene: TRBJ2-7

CDR3 protein: ASSYGTYGQY
V gene: TRBV6-2/TRBV6-3
CDR3 length: 10
J gene: TRBJ2-3

CDR3 protein: ASSLRGTLDQETQY
V gene: TRBV12-3/TRBV12-4
CDR3 length: 14
J gene: TRBJ2-5

CDR3 protein: ASRPTGSGGYT
V gene: TRBV6-6
CDR3 length: 11
J gene: TRBJ1-2

CDR3 protein: ASSQDPASGGMNEQF
V gene: TRBV4-3
CDR3 length: 15
J gene: TRBJ2-1

CDR3 protein: ASSPAGYATDTQY
V gene: TRBV7-2
CDR3 length: 13
J gene: TRBJ2-3

CDR3 protein: ATSDPTAGKETQS
V gene: TRBV24-1
CDR3 length: 13
J gene: TRBJ2-5

CDR3 protein: ASSPRDRSAYEQY
V gene: TRBV7-9
CDR3 length: 13
J gene: TRBJ2-7

CDR3 protein: ASSLVGLVLAQDTQY
V gene: TRBV5-3
CDR3 length: 15
J gene: TRBJ2-3

CDR3 protein: ASSFGTGKMETQY
V gene: TRBV7-3
CDR3 length: 13
J gene: NA

CDR3 protein: AWSEHNSYEQY
V gene: TRBV30
CDR3 length: 11
J gene: TRBJ2-7

CDR3 protein: ASRMSRDYGYT
V gene: TRBV5-1
CDR3 length: 11
J gene: TRBJ1-2

CDR3 protein: ASGGQGRNSPLH
V gene: TRBV28
CDR3 length: 12
J gene: TRBJ1-6

CDR3 protein: SAGTYGGRNEQF
V gene: TRBV20-1
CDR3 length: 12
J gene: TRBJ2-1

CDR3 protein: SVAGITYNEQF
V gene: TRBV29-1
CDR3 length: 11
J gene: TRBJ2-1

CDR3 protein: ASSPELAGSTDTQY
V gene: TRBV4-2
CDR3 length: 14
J gene: TRBJ2-3

CDR3 protein: SVQGVMNTEAF
V gene: TRBV20-1
CDR3 length: 11
J gene: TRBJ1-1

CDR3 protein: ASSLFAGINEKLF
V gene: TRBV5-8
CDR3 length: 13
J gene: TRBJ1-4

CDR3 protein: ASSGTGDNYGYT
V gene: TRBV9
CDR3 length: 12
J gene: TRBJ1-2

CDR3 protein: ASAWAGANVLT
V gene: TRBV12-3/TRBV12-4
CDR3 length: 11
J gene: TRBJ2-6

CDR3 protein: ASSRALAANTEAF
V gene: TRBV14
CDR3 length: 13
J gene: TRBJ1-1

CDR3 protein: ASSFRSGTSGGAGYNEQF
V gene: TRBV7-9
CDR3 length: 18
J gene: TRBJ2-1

CDR3 protein: ASSGLAGGDNEQF
V gene: TRBV27
CDR3 length: 13
J gene: TRBJ2-1

CDR3 protein: SARDGEGFKGIDGYT
V gene: TRBV20-1
CDR3 length: 15
J gene: TRBJ1-2

CDR3 protein: ASSLSSGGRGTDTQY
V gene: TRBV11-3
CDR3 length: 15
J gene: TRBJ2-3

CDR3 protein: ASSPAGGASRTGELF
V gene: TRBV9
CDR3 length: 15
J gene: TRBJ2-2

CDR3 protein: ASSPFIAYEQY
V gene: TRBV12-3/TRBV12-4
CDR3 length: 11
J gene: TRBJ2-7

CDR3 protein: ASSLRTGEDTQY
V gene: TRBV12-3/TRBV12-4
CDR3 length: 12
J gene: TRBJ2-3

CDR3 protein: ASSLRQGPSPLH
V gene: TRBV4-3
CDR3 length: 12
J gene: TRBJ1-6

CDR3 protein: SAPTTGFSTDTQY
V gene: TRBV20-1
CDR3 length: 13
J gene: TRBJ2-3

CDR3 protein: ASSQEELGGYT
V gene: TRBV3-1
CDR3 length: 11
J gene: TRBJ1-2